The T cell receptor (beta chain) described here comes from a study of glioma-infiltrating T cells. CDR1 SEHNR and CDR2 FQNEAQ come from the germline V gene (reference sequence). This CDR3 has 17 amino acids. Trimming stripped 2 bases from V and 0 bases from J, with 17 bases between. The iRepertoire nested amplicon-rescue multiplex PCR amplified TCR alpha and beta CDR3s from RNA. TCRdb recomputed calls from the multiplex PCR reads with MiXCR, one row per CDR3 protein. The sample records approximately 190,000 distinct CDR3 sequences, more than 30% being singletons. This clonotype was sampled from a human donor with low-grade glioma or glioblastoma, undergoing nonglioma brain surgery, or in good health (not recorded which). The gene calls are TRBV7-9 and TRBJ2-7; tentatively, D is TRBD1 (5 bases). Sequenced sample: glioma tissue, nonneoplastic brain tissue, or PBMCs (not recorded which). CDR3 region: CASSLSPGHENSYEQYF. CDR3 nucleotide sequence: TGTGCCAGCAGCTTATCCCCAGGACACGAGAACTCCTACGAGCAGTACTTC.